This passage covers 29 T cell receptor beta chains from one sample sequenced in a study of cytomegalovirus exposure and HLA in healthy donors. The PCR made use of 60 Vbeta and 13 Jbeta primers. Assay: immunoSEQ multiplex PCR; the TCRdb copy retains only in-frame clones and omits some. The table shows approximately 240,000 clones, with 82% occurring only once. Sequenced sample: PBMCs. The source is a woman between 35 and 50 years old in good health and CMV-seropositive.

DNA for the CDR3: TGTGCCAGCAGCTCAGAAGGGAGGGCCCCCGGGGAGCTGTTTTTT. Encoded protein: CASSSEGRAPGELFF. The V and J genes are TRBV7-2 and TRBJ2-2; 7 bases match TRBD2. The CDR3 is 15 residues long. Germline CDR1 reads SGHTA; CDR2 reads FQGNSA. The junction had 8 bases not matched to a gene; V was cut back by 4 bases and J by 6 bases.

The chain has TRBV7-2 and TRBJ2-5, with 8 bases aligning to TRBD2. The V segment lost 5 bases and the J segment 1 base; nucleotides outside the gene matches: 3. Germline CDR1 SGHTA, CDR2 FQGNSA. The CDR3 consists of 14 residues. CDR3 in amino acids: CASSAGLAQETQYF. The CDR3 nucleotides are TGTGCCAGCAGCGCTGGACTAGCCCAAGAGACCCAGTACTTC.

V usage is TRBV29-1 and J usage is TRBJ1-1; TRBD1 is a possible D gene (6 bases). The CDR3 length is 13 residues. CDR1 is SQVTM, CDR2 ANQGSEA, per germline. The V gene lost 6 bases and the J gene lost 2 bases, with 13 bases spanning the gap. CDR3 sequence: CSVKTGSNTEAFF. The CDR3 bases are TGCAGCGTAAAGACAGGTAGTAACACTGAAGCTTTCTTT.

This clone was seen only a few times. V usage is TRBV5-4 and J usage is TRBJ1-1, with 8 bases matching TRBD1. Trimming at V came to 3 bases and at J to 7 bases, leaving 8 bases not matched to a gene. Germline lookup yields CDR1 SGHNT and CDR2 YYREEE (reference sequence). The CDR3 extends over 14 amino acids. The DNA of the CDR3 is TGTGCCAGCAGCTCCCCGGACAGGGCGGGTGAAGCTTTCTTT. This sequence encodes CASSSPDRAGEAFF.

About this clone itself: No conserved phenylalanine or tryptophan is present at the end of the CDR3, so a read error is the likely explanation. CDR3 region: CASSDGGRGEQYL. The CDR3 coding sequence is TGTGCCAGCAGTGACGGGGGGAGAGGCGAGCAGTACCTC. J is TRBJ2-7 and V is TRBV2; the match to TRBD2 covers 7 bases. The germline CDR1 and CDR2 sequences are SNHLY and FYNNEI. Germline trimming cut 3 bases from V and 6 bases from J; bases unmatched to any gene: 5. The CDR3 length is 13 residues.

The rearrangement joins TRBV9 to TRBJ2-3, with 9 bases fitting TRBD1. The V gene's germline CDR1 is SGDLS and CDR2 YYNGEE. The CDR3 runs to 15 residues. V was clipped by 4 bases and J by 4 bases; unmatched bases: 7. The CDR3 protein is CASSTRDRVSDTQYF. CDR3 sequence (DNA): TGTGCCAGCAGCACTCGGGACAGGGTATCAGATACGCAGTATTTT.

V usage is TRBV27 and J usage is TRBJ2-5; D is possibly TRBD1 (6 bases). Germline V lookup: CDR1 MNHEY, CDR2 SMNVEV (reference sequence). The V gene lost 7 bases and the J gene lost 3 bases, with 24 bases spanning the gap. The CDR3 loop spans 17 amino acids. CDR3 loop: CASIQSPSGTTKETQYF. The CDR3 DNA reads TGTGCCAGCATCCAGTCCCCTTCCGGGACAACCAAAGAGACCCAGTACTTC.

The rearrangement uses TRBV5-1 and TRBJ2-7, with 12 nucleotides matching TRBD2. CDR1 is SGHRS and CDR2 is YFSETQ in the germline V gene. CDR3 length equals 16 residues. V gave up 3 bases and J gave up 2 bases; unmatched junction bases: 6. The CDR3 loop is CASSSSGREGAYEQYF. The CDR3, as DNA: TGCGCCAGCAGCTCTAGCGGGAGGGAAGGGGCCTACGAGCAGTACTTC.

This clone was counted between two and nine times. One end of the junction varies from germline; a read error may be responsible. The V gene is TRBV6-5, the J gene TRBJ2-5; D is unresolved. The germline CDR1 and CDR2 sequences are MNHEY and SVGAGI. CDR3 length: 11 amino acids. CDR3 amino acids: CASSDQEAQYF. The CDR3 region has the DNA TGTGCCAGCAGTGATCAAGAGGCCCAGTACTTC.

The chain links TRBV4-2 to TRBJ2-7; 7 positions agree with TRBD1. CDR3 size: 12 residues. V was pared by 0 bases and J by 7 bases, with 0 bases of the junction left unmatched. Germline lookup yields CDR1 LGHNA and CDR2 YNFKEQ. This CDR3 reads CASSQDRGEQYF. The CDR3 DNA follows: TGTGCCAGCAGCCAAGACAGGGGGGAGCAGTACTTC.

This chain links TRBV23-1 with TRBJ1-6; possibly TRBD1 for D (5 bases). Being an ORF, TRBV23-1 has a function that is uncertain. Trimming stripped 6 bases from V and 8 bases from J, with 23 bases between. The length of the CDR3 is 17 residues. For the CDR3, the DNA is TGCGCCAGCAGACTACGAAAACAGGTGCCTGGAGATTCACCCCTCCACTTT. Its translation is CASRLRKQVPGDSPLHF.

CDR3 residues: CASSPAGHSYEQYF. Here the CDR3 DNA reads TGTGCCAGCTCACCAGCCGGACATTCCTACGAGCAGTACTTC. V gene TRBV18 combines with J gene TRBJ2-7; a weak D match, TRBD1 (5 bases). The CDR3 sequence is 14 residues long. Germline loops: CDR1 KGHSH, CDR2 LQKENI. V dropped 2 bases and J dropped 1 base, with 9 bases sitting between them.

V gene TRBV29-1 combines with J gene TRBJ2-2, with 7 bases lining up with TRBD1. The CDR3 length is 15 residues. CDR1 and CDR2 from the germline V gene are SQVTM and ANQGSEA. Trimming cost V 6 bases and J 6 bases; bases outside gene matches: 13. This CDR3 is CSVHYRDSVSGELFF. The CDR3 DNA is TGCAGCGTCCATTACCGGGACAGTGTCTCCGGGGAGCTGTTTTTT.

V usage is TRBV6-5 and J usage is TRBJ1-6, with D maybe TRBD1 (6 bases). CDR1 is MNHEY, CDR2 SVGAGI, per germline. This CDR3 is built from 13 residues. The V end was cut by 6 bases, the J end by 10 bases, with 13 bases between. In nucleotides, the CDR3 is TGTGCCAGCAGGAACGCCAGGGGATCACCCCTCCACTTT. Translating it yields CASRNARGSPLHF.

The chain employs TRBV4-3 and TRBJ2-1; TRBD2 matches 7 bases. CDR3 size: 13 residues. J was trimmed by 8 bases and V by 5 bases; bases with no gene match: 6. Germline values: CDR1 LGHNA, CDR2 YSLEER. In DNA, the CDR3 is TGCGCCAGCAGCGCTCGCCTAGCGGATGAGCAGTTCTTC. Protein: CASSARLADEQFF.

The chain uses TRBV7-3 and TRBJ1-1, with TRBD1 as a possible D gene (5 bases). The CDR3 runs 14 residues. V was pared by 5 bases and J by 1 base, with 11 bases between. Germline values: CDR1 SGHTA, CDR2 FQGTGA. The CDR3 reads CASSRKGPNTEAFF. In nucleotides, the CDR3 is TGTGCCAGCAGCCGCAAGGGGCCGAACACTGAAGCTTTCTTT.

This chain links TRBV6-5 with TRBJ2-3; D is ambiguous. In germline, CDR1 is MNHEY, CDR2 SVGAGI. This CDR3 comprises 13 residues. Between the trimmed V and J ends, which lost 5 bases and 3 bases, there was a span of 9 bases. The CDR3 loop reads CASSQLRTDTQYF. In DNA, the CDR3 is TGTGCCAGCAGTCAACTCCGTACAGATACGCAGTATTTT.

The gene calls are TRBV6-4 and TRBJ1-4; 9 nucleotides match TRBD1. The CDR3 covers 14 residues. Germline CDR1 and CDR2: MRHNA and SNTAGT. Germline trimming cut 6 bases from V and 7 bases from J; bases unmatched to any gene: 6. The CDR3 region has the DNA TGTGCCAGCAGCCCGGGACAGGGTGGTGAAAAACTGTTTTTT. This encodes CASSPGQGGEKLFF.

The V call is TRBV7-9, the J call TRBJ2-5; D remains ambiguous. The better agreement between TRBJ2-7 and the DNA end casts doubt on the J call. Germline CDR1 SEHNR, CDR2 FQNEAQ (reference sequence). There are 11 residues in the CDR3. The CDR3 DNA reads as TGTGCCAGCAGCTTAACCTACGAGCAGTACTTC. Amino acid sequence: CASSLTYEQYF.

CDR3 sequence (DNA): TGTGCCAGCAGCTTAGATCGGGAGTACGGAGTCCCCTATAATTCACCCCTCCACTTT. Residues: CASSLDREYGVPYNSPLHF. The rearrangement links TRBV14 to TRBJ1-6; D gene unclear. The ends were cut back, 5 bases at V and 2 bases at J, with 22 bases in the middle. CDR1 and CDR2 from the germline V gene are SGHDN and FVKESK. This CDR3 spans 19 amino acids.

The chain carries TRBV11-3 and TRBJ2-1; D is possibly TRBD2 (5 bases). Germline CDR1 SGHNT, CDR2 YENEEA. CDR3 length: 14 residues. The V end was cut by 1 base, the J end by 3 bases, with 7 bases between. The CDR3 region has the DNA TGTGCCAGCAGCTTAGCGGGATACTACAATGAGCAGTTCTTC. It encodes CASSLAGYYNEQFF.

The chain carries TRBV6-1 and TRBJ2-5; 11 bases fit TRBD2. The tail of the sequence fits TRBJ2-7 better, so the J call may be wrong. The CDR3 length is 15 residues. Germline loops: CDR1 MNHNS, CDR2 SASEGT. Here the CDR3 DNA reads TGTGCCAGCAGTATGACTAGCGGGAATGCCTACGAGCAGTACTTC. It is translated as CASSMTSGNAYEQYF.

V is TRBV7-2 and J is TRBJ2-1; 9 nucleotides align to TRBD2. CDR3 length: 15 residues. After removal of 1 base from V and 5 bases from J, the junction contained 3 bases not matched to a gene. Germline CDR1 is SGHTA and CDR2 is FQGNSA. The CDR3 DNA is TGTGCCAGCAGCTTAGAGCGGGGGGCCCACAATGAGCAGTTCTTC. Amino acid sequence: CASSLERGAHNEQFF.

This CDR3 is CASSPMAGGSYNEQFF. The CDR3 DNA sequence: TGCGCCAGCAGCCCCATGGCAGGGGGCTCCTACAATGAGCAGTTCTTC. V is TRBV5-1 and J is TRBJ2-1; the match to TRBD1 covers 7 bases. With 4 bases clipped from V and 0 bases from J, the junction kept 7 bases outside the gene matches. This CDR3 has 16 residues. The germline gives CDR1 SGHRS, CDR2 YFSETQ. The complete variable domain, with remaining parts taken from reference TRBV5-1 and TRBJ2-1, reads KAGVTQTPRYLIKTRGQQVTLSCSPISGHRSVSWYQQTPGQGLQFLFEYFSETQRNKGNFPGRFSGRQFSNSRSEMNVSTLELGDSALYLCASSPMAGGSYNEQFFGPGTRLTVL.

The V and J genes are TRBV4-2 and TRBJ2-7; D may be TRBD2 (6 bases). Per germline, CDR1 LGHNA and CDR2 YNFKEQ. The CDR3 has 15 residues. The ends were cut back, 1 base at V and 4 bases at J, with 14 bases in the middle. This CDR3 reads CASSQGLVGGYEQYF. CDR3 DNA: TGTGCCAGCAGCCAAGGACTAGTTGGGGGATACGAGCAGTACTTC.

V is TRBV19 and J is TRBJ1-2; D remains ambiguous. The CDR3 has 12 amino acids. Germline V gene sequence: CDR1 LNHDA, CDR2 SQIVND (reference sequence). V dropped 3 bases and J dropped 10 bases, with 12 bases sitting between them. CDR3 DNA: TGTGCCAGTAGTATTAGAGGCGCCCTCTACACCTTC. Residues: CASSIRGALYTF.

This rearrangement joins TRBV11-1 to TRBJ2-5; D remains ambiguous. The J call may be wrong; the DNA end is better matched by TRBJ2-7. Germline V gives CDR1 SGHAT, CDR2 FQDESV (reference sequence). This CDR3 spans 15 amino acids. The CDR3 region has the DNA TGTGCCAGCAGGCAGGCAGGTACTCTCTCCTACGAGCAGTACTTC. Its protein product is CASRQAGTLSYEQYF.

The CDR3 reads CASKIDRVADTQYF. The DNA of the CDR3 is TGTGCCAGCAAAATAGACAGGGTAGCAGATACGCAGTATTTT. This chain connects TRBV6-5 to TRBJ2-3; TRBD1 agrees at 7 bases. Germline loops: CDR1 MNHEY, CDR2 SVGAGI. V was clipped by 7 bases and J by 4 bases; unmatched bases: 8. The CDR3 length is 14 residues.

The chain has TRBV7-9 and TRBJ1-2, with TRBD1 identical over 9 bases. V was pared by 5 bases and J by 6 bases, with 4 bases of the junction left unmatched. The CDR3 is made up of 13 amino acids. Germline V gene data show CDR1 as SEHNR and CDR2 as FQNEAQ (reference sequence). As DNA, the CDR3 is TGTGCCAGCAGCATACAGGGGGCTCATGGCTACACCTTC. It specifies CASSIQGAHGYTF.